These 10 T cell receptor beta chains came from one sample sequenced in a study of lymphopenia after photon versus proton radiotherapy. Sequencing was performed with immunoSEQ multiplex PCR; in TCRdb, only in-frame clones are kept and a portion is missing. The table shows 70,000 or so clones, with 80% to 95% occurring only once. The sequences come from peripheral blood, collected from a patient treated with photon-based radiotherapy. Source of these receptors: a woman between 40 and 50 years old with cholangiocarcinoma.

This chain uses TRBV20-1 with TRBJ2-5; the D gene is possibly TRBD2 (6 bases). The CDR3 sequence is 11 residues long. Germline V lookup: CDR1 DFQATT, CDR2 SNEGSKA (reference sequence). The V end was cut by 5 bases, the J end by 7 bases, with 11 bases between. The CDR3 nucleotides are TGCAGTGCTGCGGAGGGGCCGACCCAGTACTTC. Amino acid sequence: CSAAEGPTQYF.

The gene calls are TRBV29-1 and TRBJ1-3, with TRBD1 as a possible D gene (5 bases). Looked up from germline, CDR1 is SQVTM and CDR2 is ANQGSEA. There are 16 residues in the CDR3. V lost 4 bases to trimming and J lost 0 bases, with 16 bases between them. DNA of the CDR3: TGCAGCGTTGTAGGGGTACAGGCTAGCTCTGGAAACACCATATATTTT. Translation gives CSVVGVQASSGNTIYF.

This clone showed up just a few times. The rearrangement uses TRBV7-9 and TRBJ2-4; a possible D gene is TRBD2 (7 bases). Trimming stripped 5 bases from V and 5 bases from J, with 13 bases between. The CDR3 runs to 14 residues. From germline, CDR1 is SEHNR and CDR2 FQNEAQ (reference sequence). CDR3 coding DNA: TGTGCCAGCAGCCCCACAGGGAGGGAAAACATTCAGTACTTC. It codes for CASSPTGRENIQYF.

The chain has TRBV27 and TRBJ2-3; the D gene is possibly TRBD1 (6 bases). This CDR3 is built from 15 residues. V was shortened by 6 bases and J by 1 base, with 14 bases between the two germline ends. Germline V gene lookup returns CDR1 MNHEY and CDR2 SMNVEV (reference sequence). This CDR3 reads CASSHRQVGTDTQYF. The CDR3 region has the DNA TGTGCCAGCAGCCACCGACAGGTTGGCACAGATACGCAGTATTTT.

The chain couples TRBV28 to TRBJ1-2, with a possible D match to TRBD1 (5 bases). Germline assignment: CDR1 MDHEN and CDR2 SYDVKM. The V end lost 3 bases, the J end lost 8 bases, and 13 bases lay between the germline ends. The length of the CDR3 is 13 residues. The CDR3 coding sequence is TGTGCCAGCAGTTTGCTCAGGGCGGGGGGCTACACCTTC. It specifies CASSLLRAGGYTF.

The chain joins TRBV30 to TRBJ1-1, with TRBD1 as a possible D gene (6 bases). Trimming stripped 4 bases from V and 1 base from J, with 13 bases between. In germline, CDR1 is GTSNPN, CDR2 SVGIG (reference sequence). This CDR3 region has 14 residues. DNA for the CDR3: TGTGCCTGGACGGGGGCCTTGACGAACACTGAAGCTTTCTTT. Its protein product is CAWTGALTNTEAFF.

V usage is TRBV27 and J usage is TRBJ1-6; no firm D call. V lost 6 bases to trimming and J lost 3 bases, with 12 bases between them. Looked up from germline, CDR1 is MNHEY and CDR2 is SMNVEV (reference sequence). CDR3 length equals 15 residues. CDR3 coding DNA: TGTGCCAGCAGGAGTAACGCGGGCTATAATTCACCCCTCCACTTT. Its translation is CASRSNAGYNSPLHF.

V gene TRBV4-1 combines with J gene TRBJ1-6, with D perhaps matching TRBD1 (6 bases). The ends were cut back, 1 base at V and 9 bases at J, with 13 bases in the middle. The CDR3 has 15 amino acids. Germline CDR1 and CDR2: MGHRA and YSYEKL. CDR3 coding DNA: TGCGCCAGCAGCCAAGTACTACAGGGTGGTTCACCCCTCCACTTT. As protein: CASSQVLQGGSPLHF.

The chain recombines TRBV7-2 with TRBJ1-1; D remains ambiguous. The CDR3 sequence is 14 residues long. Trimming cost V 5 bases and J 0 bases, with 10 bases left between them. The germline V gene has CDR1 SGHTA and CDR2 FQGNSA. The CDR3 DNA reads TGTGCCAGCAGCCTAGACGGTTTGAACACTGAAGCTTTCTTT. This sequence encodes CASSLDGLNTEAFF.

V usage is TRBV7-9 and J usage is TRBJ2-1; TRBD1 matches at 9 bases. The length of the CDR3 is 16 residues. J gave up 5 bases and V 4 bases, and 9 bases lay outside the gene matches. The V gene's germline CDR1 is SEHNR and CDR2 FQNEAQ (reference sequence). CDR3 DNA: TGTGCCAGCAGCTCTCCCGGGACAGGGTACAACAATGAGCAGTTCTTC. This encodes CASSSPGTGYNNEQFF.